One and the same sample provided the 2 T cell receptor beta chains below, sequenced in a study of shared clonotypes between healthy human individuals. Profiling relied on immunoSEQ multiplex PCR, and the TCRdb table lists in-frame clones only, not all of them. This sample has around 580,000 clones, with nearly 98% found just once. Naive CD8 cells comprised CD45RO-negative, CCR7-positively selected cells, excluding terminally differentiated effector memory CD45RA+ cells. Sequenced sample: naive CD8+ T cells sorted from blood. Receptors were obtained from a man aged 30-40 years in good health.

The CDR3 sequence: CASTAGIGELFF. CDR3 DNA sequence: TGTGCCAGCACCGCAGGGATCGGGGAGCTGTTTTTT. The rearrangement joins TRBV9 to TRBJ2-2, with a possible D match to TRBD1 (5 bases). Trimming shortened V by 6 bases and J by 7 bases, and 10 bases separated the two germline ends. The CDR3 length is 12 residues. Germline V CDR1 and CDR2: SGDLS, YYNGEE. Combining the CDR3 with reference TRBV9 and TRBJ2-2 gives the whole variable domain DSGVTQTPKHLITATGQRVTLRCSPRSGDLSVYWYQQSLDQGLQFLIQYYNGEERAKGNILERFSAQQFPDLHSELNLSSLELGDSALYFCASTAGIGELFFGEGSRLTVL.

The V gene is TRBV27, the J gene TRBJ2-7; 10 nucleotides align to TRBD2. The germline V gene has CDR1 MNHEY and CDR2 SMNVEV (reference sequence). After removal of 6 bases from V and 5 bases from J, the junction contained 7 bases not matched to a gene. CDR3 size: 14 residues. This chain's CDR3 is CASSWGLANHEQYF. CDR3 DNA: TGTGCCAGCAGCTGGGGACTAGCGAACCACGAGCAGTACTTC.